Given below is one TCR beta chain in context. Antigen unknown. V was clipped by 0 bases and J by 6 bases; unmatched bases: 6. This CDR3 has 15 amino acids. CDR1 is SEHNR, CDR2 FQNEAQ, per germline (reference sequence). The sample belongs to a study of cytomegalovirus exposure and HLA in healthy donors. Whole-study results and caveats: What was likely a sequencing artifact was a cluster of highly shared sequence variants.

Amplification used 60 Vbeta primers and 13 Jbeta primers. How the authors handled the data: Later, roughly 80 million unique TCR beta chains were counted in an analysis, and some 9.9 million of them were shared. Assay used: immunoSEQ multiplex PCR; TCRdb lists only in-frame clones, some missing. The V and J calls and clone size are taken from that table; D and trimming were inferred from the DNA. The sample contains around 120,000 clones, about 82% of which appear only once. The sequence was collected from a boy younger than 18 in good health and CMV-seronegative. Source material: PBMCs. The rearrangement joins TRBV7-9 to TRBJ1-2, with 8 nucleotides matching TRBD1. The chain's CDR3 is CASSLATGVHNGYTF. CDR3 nucleotide sequence: TGTGCCAGCAGCTTAGCGACAGGGGTACACAATGGCTACACCTTC.